The rows below give T cell receptor beta chains drawn from one sample of a study of response to subunit inactivated influenza vaccine. One entry per CDR3 protein results from TCRdb running MiXCR on the RT-PCR reads. The data hold some 500,000 distinct CDR3 sequences, with 16% observed a single time. This sample comprised CD4+ T cells sorted from PBMCs, obtained less than 30 months after vaccination. The receptors were gathered from a man in his fifties or sixties who received an inactivated influenza vaccine. CDR3s include the opening cysteine and the closing phenylalanine or tryptophan. Each record gives: clone size, CDR3 length, J gene, V gene, D gene, CDR3 DNA, CDR3 protein. The D gene is left open where the match is weak. Some rows mark clone size as missing; the rest say once, few, many or name a class of expanded clone.

>few|17|TRBJ2-2|TRBV6-5|NA
TGTGCCAGCAGTTACACTCAGGGCCCATCGAACACCGGGGAGCTGTTTTTT
CASSYTQGPSNTGELFF
>few|15|TRBJ1-5|TRBV12-3/TRBV12-4|TRBD1
TGTGCCAGCAACCTGGACAGGGGTGGCAATCAGCCCCAGCATTTT
CASNLDRGGNQPQHF
>few|14|TRBJ2-6|TRBV5-1|NA
TGCGCCAGCAGCTTTCACTCTGGGGCCAACGTCCTGACTTTC
CASSFHSGANVLTF
>NA|12|TRBJ1-3|TRBV28|NA
TGTGCCAGCGCAGCCTCTGGAAACACCATATATTTT
CASAASGNTIYF
>NA|14|TRBJ1-1|TRBV2|NA
TGTGCCAGCACCCTCGAGACGGTGGGAACTGAAGCTTTCTTT
CASTLETVGTEAFF
>few|14|TRBJ1-6|TRBV20-1|TRBD1
TGCAGTGCTCTACAGGGGGCGCGTAATTCACCCCTCCACTTT
CSALQGARNSPLHF
>NA|16|TRBJ2-2|TRBV9|TRBD1
TGTGCCAGCAGCAGACGGACAGGGGAGAACACCGGGGAGCTGTTTTTT
CASSRRTGENTGELFF
>NA|17|TRBJ2-2|TRBV5-1|NA
TGCGCCAGCAGCTTGGCCGTCGGGGGGCGGAACACCGGGGAGCTGTTTTTT
CASSLAVGGRNTGELFF
>NA|14|TRBJ2-7|TRBV4-2|TRBD1
TGTGCCAGCAGCCGAGAAGACAGGGGCTACGAGCAGTACTTC
CASSREDRGYEQYF
>NA|12|TRBJ2-7|TRBV10-3|NA
TGTGCCATCAGTGAGGGATATAACGAGCAGTACTTC
CAISEGYNEQYF
>NA|13|TRBJ2-5|TRBV20-1|NA
TGCAGTGCTAGGGGAACAGGGAAAGAGACCCAGTACTTC
CSARGTGKETQYF
>NA|13|TRBJ2-5|TRBV20-1|TRBD1
TGCAGTGCTCGGACAGGGTCCCAAGAGACCCAGTACTTC
CSARTGSQETQYF
>NA|15|TRBJ2-5|TRBV23-1|NA
TGCGCCAGCAGTCTCCCTACAAAGTACCAAGAGACCCAGTACTTC
CASSLPTKYQETQYF
>many|15|TRBJ2-7|TRBV7-2|TRBD2
TGTGCCAGCAGCTTAGATAGGACTAGCGCCTACGAGCAGTACTTC
CASSLDRTSAYEQYF
>NA|15|TRBJ1-2|TRBV20-1|NA
TGCAGTGCTAGAGATAATCTTCGGGAAATCTATGGCTACACCTTC
CSARDNLREIYGYTF
>NA|15|TRBJ2-7|TRBV30|TRBD2
TGTGCCTGGAGTAGACTAGCGGGAGTGTCCTACGAGCAGTACTTC
CAWSRLAGVSYEQYF
>few|16|TRBJ2-3|TRBV5-1|NA
TGCGCCAGCAGCTCCCTGGGCAGGGATTACACAGATACGCAGTATTTT
CASSSLGRDYTDTQYF
>many|13|TRBJ1-1|TRBV29-1|NA
TGCAGCGCTGGGACCACTATGAACACTGAAGCTTTCTTT
CSAGTTMNTEAFF
>many|14|TRBJ1-2|TRBV29-1|TRBD1
TGCAGCGTTGACGGACAGGGAAGAAACTATGGCTACACCTTC
CSVDGQGRNYGYTF
>few|14|TRBJ2-4|TRBV20-1|TRBD2
TGCAGTGCTCTAAGTCCGGGACTAACAAACATTCAGTACTTC
CSALSPGLTNIQYF
>few|13|TRBJ2-5|TRBV10-3|TRBD1
TGTGCCATCAGACAGGGGTTACAAGAGACCCAGTACTTC
CAIRQGLQETQYF
>many|15|TRBJ2-2|TRBV18|NA
TGTGCCAGCTCACCGCGGGGCTCTTACACCGGGGAGCTGTTTTTT
CASSPRGSYTGELFF
>NA|14|TRBJ2-7|TRBV20-1|TRBD1
TGCAGTGCTATCCGCAACAGGGGATTCGGCGAGCAGTACTTC
CSAIRNRGFGEQYF
>few|12|TRBJ1-4|TRBV6-5|NA
TGTGCCAGCACCTCCCTGGGGGAAAAACTGTTTTTT
CASTSLGEKLFF
>few|16|TRBJ2-1|TRBV2|NA
TGTGCCAGCAGTGAGGTGCTGTGGGGAACCTACAATGAGCAGTTCTTC
CASSEVLWGTYNEQFF
>NA|16|TRBJ1-1|TRBV5-1|NA
TGCGCCAGCAGCTTAAACGACCAGGGTATGAACACTGAAGCTTTCTTT
CASSLNDQGMNTEAFF
>many|15|TRBJ2-1|TRBV7-8|TRBD2
TGTGCCAGCAGCTTCGGGCTAGCGGGATACAATGAGCAGTTCTTC
CASSFGLAGYNEQFF
>NA|13|TRBJ1-2|TRBV7-2|NA
TGTGCCAGCAGCACCCGGCCGGAGTATGGCTACACCTTC
CASSTRPEYGYTF
>NA|18|TRBJ2-3|TRBV18|TRBD1
TGTGCCAGCTCACCGGACAGGGGCGGCCGAACTAGCACAGATACGCAGTATTTT
CASSPDRGGRTSTDTQYF
>many|11|TRBJ2-5|TRBV29-1|TRBD1
TGCAGCGCAACAGGGGGAGAGACCCAGTACTTC
CSATGGETQYF
>once|14|TRBJ2-7|TRBV12-3/TRBV12-4|TRBD1
TGTGCCAGCAGTCCCTCAGGGACAGGGAACGAGCAGTACTTC
CASSPSGTGNEQYF
>NA|15|TRBJ2-1|TRBV5-1|TRBD2
TGCGCCAGCAGCTCTCTAGCGGGGGTTACGATTGAGCAGTTCTTC
CASSSLAGVTIEQFF
>NA|13|TRBJ1-1|TRBV12-3/TRBV12-4|TRBD1
TGTGCCAGCAGCAAACAGGGGTACACTGAAGCTTTCTTT
CASSKQGYTEAFF
>few|11|TRBJ2-3|TRBV29-1|NA
TGCAGCGTTGCCAGCACAGATACGCAGTATTTT
CSVASTDTQYF
>many|13|TRBJ2-1|TRBV12-3/TRBV12-4|TRBD1
TGTGCCAGCAGCCCCGGGACAGGGAATGAGCAGTTCTTC
CASSPGTGNEQFF
>many|15|TRBJ1-1|TRBV9|NA
TGTGCCAGCAGCGGGGGGCCCAAAGGAGGCACTGAAGCTTTCTTT
CASSGGPKGGTEAFF
>NA|12|TRBJ2-5|TRBV29-1|TRBD2
TGCAGCGTGGGGACTAGCCCCCCTACCCAGTACTTC
CSVGTSPPTQYF
>many|16|TRBJ2-6|TRBV10-3|NA
TGTGCCATCAGAGCAGGGTCGGGGTCTGGGGCCAACGTCCTGACTTTC
CAIRAGSGSGANVLTF
>many|16|TRBJ2-5|TRBV4-1|TRBD2
TGCGCCAGCAGGGGCGGTAGAGGCGGGGGGCGGGAGACCCAGTACTTC
CASRGGRGGGRETQYF
>few|16|TRBJ1-5|TRBV6-2/TRBV6-3|TRBD1
TGTGCCAGCGGACGTCTCCAGACAGGGGGCAATCAGCCCCAGCATTTT
CASGRLQTGGNQPQHF
>few|14|TRBJ2-2|TRBV28|TRBD1
TGTGCCAGCAGTTGGGGACAGACCACCGGGGAGCTGTTTTTT
CASSWGQTTGELFF
>many|15|TRBJ2-1|TRBV4-1|NA
TGCGCCAGCAGCCCGCGGGACACCGGTTACAATGAGCAGTTCTTC
CASSPRDTGYNEQFF
>few|14|TRBJ2-5|TRBV20-1|TRBD2
TGCAGTGCTAGAGGACTAGCGGGAATGGAGACCCAGTACTTC
CSARGLAGMETQYF
>NA|15|TRBJ2-7|TRBV5-1|NA
TGCGCCAGCAGAAGCGGGCCAGGCCCCTCCTACGAGCAGTACTTC
CASRSGPGPSYEQYF
>few|15|TRBJ2-1|TRBV9|NA
TGTGCCAGCAGCGTAGACCAGACTATGTACAATGAGCAGTTCTTC
CASSVDQTMYNEQFF